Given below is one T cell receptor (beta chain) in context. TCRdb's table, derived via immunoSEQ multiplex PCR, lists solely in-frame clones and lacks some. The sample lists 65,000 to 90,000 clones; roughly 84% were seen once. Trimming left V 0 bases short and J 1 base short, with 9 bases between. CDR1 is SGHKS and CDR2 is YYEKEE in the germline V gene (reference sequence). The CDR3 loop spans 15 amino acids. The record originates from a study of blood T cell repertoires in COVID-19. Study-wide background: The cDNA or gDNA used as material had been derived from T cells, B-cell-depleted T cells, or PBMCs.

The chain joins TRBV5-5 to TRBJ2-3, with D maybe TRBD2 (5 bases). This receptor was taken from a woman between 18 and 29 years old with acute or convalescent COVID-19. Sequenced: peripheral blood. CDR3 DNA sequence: TGTGCCAGCAGCTTGGAAGCGGTACGCACAGATACGCAGTATTTT. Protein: CASSLEAVRTDTQYF.